Listed below are T cell receptor beta chains from one sample, sequenced in a study of prognosis after radiotherapy for stage I lung cancer. TCRdb re-analysed the multiplex PCR reads in MiXCR, keeping a single row per CDR3 protein. In the table there are 30,000 or so distinct CDR3 sequences, around 43% of which are singletons. Sequenced material: PBMCs, taken before or after stereotactic body radiation therapy (not recorded which). These receptors came from a donor over 45 with non-small cell lung cancer. Both conserved end residues are part of each CDR3. A D gene is named only where the DNA matches it firmly. Size is stated for part of the rows, as once, few or many counts, or as a class when the clone is expanded.

size,D,J,V,DNA,CDR3
many,.,TRBJ2-1,TRBV20-1,TGCAGTGCTAGAGAGAACCATGGGGAGCAGTTCTTC,CSARENHGEQFF
.,.,TRBJ1-1,TRBV12-3/TRBV12-4,TGTGCCATCATTTCCACTCAGGGGAGAAGCACTGAAGCTTTCTTT,CAIISTQGRSTEAFF
few,.,TRBJ1-1,TRBV20-1,TGCAGTGCCAGGCCAGGGGTCACTGAAGCTTTCTTT,CSARPGVTEAFF
.,.,TRBJ1-6,TRBV5-1,TGCGCCAGCAGCTTCCGGGGGAGCTCCTATAATTCACCCCTCCACTTT,CASSFRGSSYNSPLHF
many,.,TRBJ1-2,TRBV2,TGTGCCAGCAGTGAAGCTGGGTCTGGCTACACCTTC,CASSEAGSGYTF
many,.,TRBJ1-1,TRBV29-1,TGCAGCGCGTACCACGAGGGGATGAACACTGAAGCTTTCTTT,CSAYHEGMNTEAFF
many,.,TRBJ1-3,TRBV18,TGTGCCAGCTCACCCACGGTGGCGAGCCTTTACTCTGGAAACACCATATATTTT,CASSPTVASLYSGNTIYF
many,.,TRBJ1-1,TRBV6-5,TGTGCCAGCAGTTACTCGGGAAGCTGGACTGAAGCTTTCTTT,CASSYSGSWTEAFF
medium-sized,TRBD1,TRBJ1-6,TRBV20-1,TGCAGTGCTAGAGGACAGGGCAATTCACCCCTCCACTTT,CSARGQGNSPLHF
many,.,TRBJ1-4,TRBV6-1,TGTGCCAGCAGGGCCATATGGAGGGTATATGAAAAACTGTTTTTT,CASRAIWRVYEKLFF
.,.,TRBJ2-7,TRBV10-2,TGTGCCACCGAAAGGGGAAAGGGGAAAGGCGAGCAGTACTTC,CATERGKGKGEQYF
medium-sized,TRBD1,TRBJ2-7,TRBV27,TGTGCCAGCCGCCGGGACAGGGACGGGCACGAGCAGTACTTC,CASRRDRDGHEQYF
many,.,TRBJ2-5,TRBV6-2/TRBV6-3,TGTGCCAGCAGTTATGGCCGGGGTCAAGAGACCCAGTACTTC,CASSYGRGQETQYF
.,.,TRBJ2-3,TRBV10-3,TGTGCCATCAGTGAGTCGCAAGATACGCAGTATTTT,CAISESQDTQYF
.,TRBD2,TRBJ2-3,TRBV20-1,TGCAGTGCTAGGGTTAGGAAGCGGGAGGGCAGGACAGATACGCAGTATTTT,CSARVRKREGRTDTQYF
many,.,TRBJ2-5,TRBV7-6,TGTGCCAGCAGCTTAGTGGGTGGGGGAGAGACCCAGTACTTC,CASSLVGGGETQYF
.,.,TRBJ2-1,TRBV20-1,TGCAGTGCCCCTCGGGTAGCGAGCTCCTACAATGAGCAGTTCTTC,CSAPRVASSYNEQFF
many,TRBD1,TRBJ1-5,TRBV6-5,TGTGCCAGCAGTTTCAGCGGGACAGCAAATCAGCCCCAGCATTTT,CASSFSGTANQPQHF
many,.,TRBJ2-1,TRBV27,TGTGCCAGCAGTATCCTACAGGGTCCCTATGAGCAGTTCTTC,CASSILQGPYEQFF
.,.,TRBJ2-1,TRBV24-1,TGTGCCACCAGTGTGATGGGTTCCTACAATGAGCAGTTCTTC,CATSVMGSYNEQFF
many,TRBD2,TRBJ2-1,TRBV7-3,TGTGCCAGCAGCCGGGGGCAGCGGGAGTACAATGAGCAGTTCTTC,CASSRGQREYNEQFF
once,.,TRBJ1-2,TRBV6-1,TGTGCCAGCAGTGCCCAGTGGGCTGAGGACTACACCTTC,CASSAQWAEDYTF
.,.,TRBJ2-7,TRBV6-1,TGTGCCAGCATGGGCGTGGCGGCTCGATACGAGCATTACTTC,CASMGVAARYEHYF
many,TRBD2,TRBJ2-3,TRBV5-1,TGCGCCAGCAGTAGAGGACTAGCGGGGTCCTCAGATACGCAGTATTTT,CASSRGLAGSSDTQYF
once,.,TRBJ2-7,TRBV28,TGTGCCAGCAGTCCCACCCCGGATGGAGGCTACGAGCAGTACTTC,CASSPTPDGGYEQYF
.,.,TRBJ2-2,TRBV11-3,TGTGCCAGCAGCTTAGCAGCGGTAGAATCCGGGGAGCTGTTTTTT,CASSLAAVESGELFF